This T cell receptor beta chain was captured in a study of T cells in localized non-small cell lung cancer. CDR1 is SQVTM, CDR2 ANQGSEA, per germline. V lost 6 bases, J lost 6 bases, and 2 bases stayed unmatched. The CDR3 has 11 residues. Study-level findings and limits: Longer survival (overall) was linked to higher T cell density in blood.

Comment on this clone: Its antigen remains unknown.

Libraries were prepared by immunoSEQ multiplex PCR; TCRdb keeps only in-frame clonotypes and omits some of them. The data hold nearly 25,000 clones, with roughly 90% observed a single time. This clonotype was obtained from a man aged 40 to 70 with stage III squamous cell lung carcinoma. This material consisted of peripheral blood, taken before any cancer treatment. The V gene is TRBV29-1, the J gene TRBJ2-3; 8 nucleotides align to TRBD1. CDR3 sequence reads: CSVGQDDTQYF. Here the CDR3 DNA reads TGCAGCGTGGGACAGGACGATACGCAGTATTTT.